These 30 T cell receptor beta chains came from one sample sequenced in a study of cytomegalovirus exposure and HLA in healthy donors. The PCR contained 60 Vbeta and 13 Jbeta primers. TCRdb's copy holds only in-frame clones and misses some; the assay was immunoSEQ multiplex PCR. The sample yields roughly 120,000 clones, over 60% seen once. The sequencing input was PBMCs. All receptors come from a man younger than 45 in good health and CMV-seropositive.

The V call is TRBV7-9, the J call TRBJ1-1, with TRBD1 identical over 7 bases. Trimming at V came to 4 bases and at J to 3 bases, leaving 11 bases not matched to a gene. CDR1 and CDR2 (germline): SEHNR, FQNEAQ (reference sequence). The CDR3 has 16 amino acids. The CDR3 region is CASSSIRGQGDTEAFF. The CDR3 nucleotides are TGTGCCAGCAGCTCGATCCGGGGCCAGGGGGACACTGAAGCTTTCTTT.

CDR3: CASSQGRGTEAFF. CDR3 sequence (DNA): TGCGCCAGCAGCCAAGGCAGGGGCACTGAAGCTTTCTTT. The V gene is TRBV4-3, the J gene TRBJ1-1; D may be TRBD1 (6 bases). The CDR3 has 13 residues. The germline CDR1 and CDR2 sequences are LGHNA and YSLEER. Trimming cost V 1 base and J 4 bases, with 7 bases left between them.

This rearrangement joins TRBV28 to TRBJ2-1; 9 bases agree with TRBD2. The CDR3 is 11 residues long. V lost 10 bases, J lost 12 bases, and 7 bases stayed unmatched. CDR1 is MDHEN, CDR2 SYDVKM, per germline. The CDR3 loop is CAIRSGGPQFF. The DNA of the CDR3 is TGTGCCATCCGGAGCGGGGGGCCGCAGTTCTTC.

The V gene is TRBV29-1, the J gene TRBJ1-1, with 7 bases identical to TRBD1. The CDR3 extends over 17 amino acids. Looked up from germline, CDR1 is SQVTM and CDR2 is ANQGSEA. V gave up 4 bases and J gave up 1 base; unmatched junction bases: 15. The CDR3 DNA reads as TGCAGCGTTGCCGTCGGACAGGCAGGGTATTGGAACACTGAAGCTTTCTTT. Translated: CSVAVGQAGYWNTEAFF.

V gene TRBV29-1 combines with J gene TRBJ1-4; TRBD1 might be the D (5 bases). V was cut by 3 bases and J by 7 bases, with 18 bases left in between. The germline V gene encodes CDR1 SQVTM and CDR2 ANQGSEA. The CDR3 sequence is 15 residues long. This CDR3 reads CSVDAAGGGSEKLFF. As DNA, the CDR3 is TGCAGCGTTGACGCCGCCGGGGGGGGGAGTGAAAAACTGTTTTTT.

V usage is TRBV7-2 and J usage is TRBJ1-5, with a weak D call TRBD1 (5 bases). V lost 0 bases and J lost 7, with 10 bases in between. CDR3 size: 14 residues. In germline, CDR1 is SGHTA, CDR2 FQGNSA. The CDR3 region is CASSLARGGQPQHF. The CDR3 DNA follows: TGTGCCAGCAGCTTAGCTAGGGGAGGGCAGCCCCAGCATTTT.

The chain links TRBV30 to TRBJ2-7, with 8 bases aligning to TRBD1. Per the germline V gene, CDR1 is GTSNPN and CDR2 is SVGIG (reference sequence). V shed 6 bases and J 5 bases; nucleotides not matched to a gene: 6. The CDR3 is 12 amino acids. The CDR3 loop is CACGQGPHEQYF. CDR3 DNA: TGTGCCTGCGGACAGGGCCCCCACGAGCAGTACTTC. The full variable domain, rest sourced from reference TRBV30 and TRBJ2-7, is SQTIHQWPATLVQPVGSPLSLECTVEGTSNPNLYWYRQAAGRGLQLLFYSVGIGQISSEVPQNLSASRPQDRQFILSSKKLLLSDSGFYLCACGQGPHEQYFGPGTRLTVT.

With respect to this clone: This CDR3 is missing its conserved last phenylalanine or tryptophan, likely due to a read error. The chain has TRBV4-3 and TRBJ2-7, with 12 positions matching TRBD1. CDR3 length: 16 residues. J lost 7 bases, V lost 0 bases, and 7 bases had no gene match. The V gene's germline CDR1 is LGHNA and CDR2 YSLEER. The CDR3, as DNA: TGCGCCAGCAGCCAAGAACGAGGGACAGGGGGCAGTGAGCAGTACCTC. Its protein is CASSQERGTGGSEQYL.

The chain employs TRBV7-9 and TRBJ1-3; no reliable D call. This CDR3 spans 15 amino acids. V dropped 10 bases and J dropped 3 bases, with 19 bases sitting between them. Germline assignment: CDR1 SEHNR and CDR2 FQNEAQ (reference sequence). CDR3 sequence: CAIPAGSMIGNTIYF. The CDR3 DNA reads as TGTGCCATCCCCGCGGGCAGTATGATTGGAAACACCATATATTTT.

The V call is TRBV15, the J call TRBJ1-5; D is unresolved. Trimming stripped 3 bases from V and 6 bases from J, with 18 bases between. In germline, CDR1 is LNHNV, CDR2 YYDKDF (reference sequence). The CDR3 covers 16 residues. The CDR3 coding sequence is TGTGCCACCAGCAGGCGGACTAGAGAGAAACGTCAGCCCCAGCATTTT. Translating it yields CATSRRTREKRQPQHF.

The rearrangement joins TRBV5-1 to TRBJ2-6; 7 bases line up with TRBD1. The CDR3 spans 16 residues. V gave up 5 bases and J gave up 0 bases; unmatched junction bases: 5. Per the germline V gene, CDR1 is SGHRS and CDR2 is YFSETQ. CDR3 region: CASSPGQNSGANVLTF. The DNA of the CDR3 is TGCGCCAGCAGTCCGGGACAGAACTCTGGGGCCAACGTCCTGACTTTC.

This sequence joins TRBV7-9 and TRBJ2-5; possibly TRBD1 for D (6 bases). The V and J ends lost 5 bases and 0 bases respectively, with 10 bases between them. The CDR3 runs to 14 residues. CDR1 and CDR2 from the germline V gene are SEHNR and FQNEAQ (reference sequence). CDR3 nucleotides: TGTGCCAGCAGCCCTCGGACAGACCAAGAGACCCAGTACTTC. It yields the protein CASSPRTDQETQYF.

This chain uses TRBV7-9 with TRBJ1-2; the D gene is possibly TRBD1 (6 bases). The length of the CDR3 is 13 residues. Trimming took 3 bases from V and 7 from J, leaving 12 bases between them. In germline, CDR1 is SEHNR, CDR2 FQNEAQ (reference sequence). CDR3 sequence reads: CASSLIQGGGYTF. As DNA, the CDR3 is TGTGCCAGCAGCTTGATACAAGGGGGTGGCTACACCTTC.

J is TRBJ2-5 and V is TRBV28, with 11 bases aligning to TRBD2. The CDR3 runs 17 residues. The junction had 9 bases not matched to a gene; V was cut back by 5 bases and J by 1 base. The V gene's germline CDR1 is MDHEN and CDR2 SYDVKM. Here the CDR3 reads CASSSLAGGGVQETQYF. The CDR3 region has the DNA TGTGCCAGCAGTAGCCTAGCGGGGGGCGGGGTCCAAGAGACCCAGTACTTC.

V is TRBV6-5 and J is TRBJ1-5; 10 nucleotides align to TRBD1. Trimming at V came to 6 bases and at J to 2 bases, leaving 4 bases not matched to a gene. The germline V gene encodes CDR1 MNHEY and CDR2 SVGAGI. This CDR3 is 15 amino acids long. The CDR3 spells CASSRDRGGNQPQHF. Here the CDR3 DNA reads TGTGCCAGCAGCCGGGACAGGGGTGGCAATCAGCCCCAGCATTTT.

This clone was detected once. V gene TRBV19 combines with J gene TRBJ2-3; no firm D call. The length of the CDR3 is 13 residues. V lost 7 bases to trimming and J lost 1 base, with 9 bases between them. CDR1 and CDR2 from the germline V gene are LNHDA and SQIVND (reference sequence). The CDR3 region is CASKISGTDTQYF. The DNA of the CDR3 is TGTGCCAGTAAGATAAGCGGCACAGATACGCAGTATTTT.

V usage is TRBV30 and J usage is TRBJ1-2; D remains ambiguous. The CDR3 consists of 14 residues. In germline, CDR1 is GTSNPN, CDR2 SVGIG (reference sequence). V was trimmed by 8 bases and J by 9 bases, leaving 25 bases between them. DNA of the CDR3: TGTGCCGGGAAAGGAGGACTGTCGACTTCGCGCTACACCTTC. The encoded protein is CAGKGGLSTSRYTF.

This clone has just a few counts. The chain employs TRBV6-1 and TRBJ2-5; 8 bases match TRBD1. The CDR3 contains 15 residues. Germline V CDR1 and CDR2: MNHNS, SASEGT. The CDR3 is CRWGTGGSSQETQYF. The CDR3 DNA reads as TGTAGGTGGGGGACAGGAGGATCTAGTCAAGAGACCCAGTACTTC.

This clone has just one count. CDR3 loop: CASSLAPGTGLGAFF. The CDR3 DNA reads TGTGCCAGCAGCTTGGCGCCCGGGACAGGACTGGGAGCTTTCTTT. V gene TRBV5-5 combines with J gene TRBJ1-1; TRBD1 aligns across 8 bases. From germline, CDR1 is SGHKS and CDR2 YYEKEE (reference sequence). The CDR3 contains 15 residues. V was pared by 0 bases and J by 10 bases, with 11 bases of the junction left unmatched.

The V and J genes are TRBV6-6 and TRBJ2-1, with 12 bases identical to TRBD2. The V segment lost 1 base and the J segment 10 bases; nucleotides outside the gene matches: 8. The CDR3 runs 16 residues. CDR1 is MNHNY, CDR2 SVGAGI, per germline (reference sequence). In DNA, the CDR3 is TGTGCCAGCAGTTACTTACTAGCGGGGGGATCGGGAGAGCAGTTCTTC. It yields the protein CASSYLLAGGSGEQFF.

This clone showed up just a few times. This chain joins TRBV4-1 and TRBJ2-3, with 14 bases identical to TRBD2. CDR1 is MGHRA and CDR2 is YSYEKL in the germline V gene. The ends lost 4 bases at V and 5 bases at J; junction bases unmatched: 5. CDR3 length: 16 residues. The CDR3 loop is CASSPGLAGEVDTQYF. The CDR3 DNA sequence: TGCGCCAGCAGCCCGGGACTAGCGGGGGAAGTAGATACGCAGTATTTT.

The V and J genes are TRBV4-1 and TRBJ2-1; D might be TRBD2 (7 bases). Per the germline V gene, CDR1 is MGHRA and CDR2 is YSYEKL. Trimming removed 1 base at V and 4 bases at J, with 14 bases between. The CDR3 covers 16 residues. The CDR3 DNA follows: TGCGCCAGCAGCCAAGTGACCGGGGGGCGGTACAATGAGCAGTTCTTC. It encodes CASSQVTGGRYNEQFF.

V is TRBV5-1 and J is TRBJ2-7; D not resolved. The germline V and J ends were trimmed by 0 bases and 7 bases, with 11 bases remaining between them. The germline gives CDR1 SGHRS, CDR2 YFSETQ. The CDR3 sequence is 13 residues long. The CDR3 DNA reads as TGCGCCAGCAGCTTGGCACCACAATGGGAGCAGTACTTC. This gives the protein CASSLAPQWEQYF.

In this sample, this clone turned up once. The CDR3 DNA is TGTGCCAGCAGCTTAGATAGCGGGGGGAGTCGGGCGCAGTATTTT. It yields the protein CASSLDSGGSRAQYF. J is TRBJ2-3 and V is TRBV7-9; 10 bases map to TRBD2. The CDR3 runs to 15 residues. Germline-derived CDR1 and CDR2 are SEHNR and FQNEAQ (reference sequence). Trimming cost V 1 base and J 10 bases; bases outside gene matches: 8.

V and J are TRBV11-2 and TRBJ2-5; a weak D match, TRBD2 (6 bases). V dropped 1 base and J dropped 1 base, with 10 bases sitting between them. The CDR3 has 15 residues. CDR1 and CDR2 from the germline V gene are SGHAT and FQNNGV. The CDR3 sequence is CASSLGRRGQETQYF. CDR3 sequence (DNA): TGTGCCAGCAGCTTAGGGAGGCGGGGCCAAGAGACCCAGTACTTC.

This clone has only one observation. The chain combines TRBV6-5 with TRBJ2-7; weak D call: TRBD1 (6 bases). The length of the CDR3 is 14 residues. V lost 4 bases, J lost 2 bases, and 12 bases lay in between. CDR1 and CDR2 (germline): MNHEY, SVGAGI. The CDR3 bases are TGTGCCAGCAGTTCAACAGGGTACACCTACGAGCAGTACTTC. Translated: CASSSTGYTYEQYF.

The V gene is TRBV7-8, the J gene TRBJ2-5; 8 positions agree with TRBD1. V was clipped by 3 bases and J by 5 bases; unmatched bases: 8. The CDR3 has 15 amino acids. From germline, CDR1 is SGHVS and CDR2 FQNEAQ. Here the CDR3 DNA reads TGTGCCAGCAGCTTGGTAGAGACAGGGGAGGAGACCCAGTACTTC. Amino acids: CASSLVETGEETQYF.

The CDR3 loop reads CASSYSAGGSSGYTF. The DNA for the CDR3 is TGTGCCAGCAGTTACTCGGCAGGGGGCTCGAGTGGCTACACCTTC. The chain recombines TRBV6-5 with TRBJ1-2; TRBD1 matches 8 bases. CDR1 and CDR2 (germline): MNHEY, SVGAGI. Trimming at V came to 0 bases and at J to 7 bases, leaving 7 bases not matched to a gene. CDR3 length: 15 residues.

The J gene is TRBJ2-5, the V gene TRBV5-6; the D gene is possibly TRBD2 (6 bases). Per germline, CDR1 SGHDT and CDR2 YYEEEE. This CDR3 has 14 amino acids. V was cut by 0 bases and J by 2 bases, with 8 bases left in between. The CDR3 DNA is TGTGCCAGCAGCTTGGGGGGACTTCAAGAGACCCAGTACTTC. It is translated as CASSLGGLQETQYF. Full variable domain (rest looked up from reference TRBV5-6 and TRBJ2-5): DAGVTQSPTHLIKTRGQQVTLRCSPKSGHDTVSWYQQALGQGPQFIFQYYEEEERQRGNFPDRFSGHQFPNYSSELNVNALLLGDSALYLCASSLGGLQETQYFGPGTRLLVL.

This rearrangement joins TRBV5-6 to TRBJ2-5; 9 bases are a match to TRBD2. The length of the CDR3 is 18 residues. The V gene's germline CDR1 is SGHDT and CDR2 YYEEEE. V lost 0 bases to trimming and J lost 4 bases; unmatched junction nucleotides: 13. For the CDR3, the DNA is TGTGCCAGCAGCTTGGTTCGCGTTTCTAGCGGGATAGGAGAGACCCAGTACTTC. This sequence encodes CASSLVRVSSGIGETQYF.